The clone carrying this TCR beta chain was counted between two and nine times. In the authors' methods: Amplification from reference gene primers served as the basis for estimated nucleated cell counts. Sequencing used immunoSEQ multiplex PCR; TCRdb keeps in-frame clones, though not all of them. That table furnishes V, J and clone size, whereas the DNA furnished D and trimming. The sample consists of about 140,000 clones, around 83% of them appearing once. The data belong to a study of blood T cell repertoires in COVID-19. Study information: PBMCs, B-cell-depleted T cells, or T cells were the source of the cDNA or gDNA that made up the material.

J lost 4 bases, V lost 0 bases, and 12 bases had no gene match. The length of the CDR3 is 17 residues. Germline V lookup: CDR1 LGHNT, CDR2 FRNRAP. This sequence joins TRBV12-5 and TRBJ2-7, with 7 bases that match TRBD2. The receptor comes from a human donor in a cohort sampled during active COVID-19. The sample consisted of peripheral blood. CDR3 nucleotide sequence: TGTGCTAGTGGTTTGGTACGGGGGGACTCCTTGAGGTACGAGCAGTACTTC. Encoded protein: CASGLVRGDSLRYEQYF.